Given below is one TCR beta chain in context. This record belongs to a study of OX40 agonist ivuxolimab in advanced cancers. Generated by immunoSEQ multiplex PCR, the TCRdb table keeps only in-frame clones and is missing some. Of 65,000 or so clones listed, approximately 85% are singletons. With 5 bases removed from V and 3 bases from J, the gap between germline ends came to 19 bases. CDR3 size: 16 residues. Per the germline V gene, CDR1 is SNHLY and CDR2 is FYNNEI. This sequence was found in an adult with an advanced solid tumor such as melanoma, head and neck, liver or kidney cancer. The chain couples TRBV2 to TRBJ1-1; a weak D match, TRBD1 (5 bases). The specimen was CD4+ or CD8+ T cells sorted from blood, collected in a trial of the OX40 agonist ivuxolimab. The CDR3 DNA reads as TGTGCCAGCAGTCACGGCGGAAATGGGGGGTACACTGAAGCTTTCTTT. Encoded protein: CASSHGGNGGYTEAFF.